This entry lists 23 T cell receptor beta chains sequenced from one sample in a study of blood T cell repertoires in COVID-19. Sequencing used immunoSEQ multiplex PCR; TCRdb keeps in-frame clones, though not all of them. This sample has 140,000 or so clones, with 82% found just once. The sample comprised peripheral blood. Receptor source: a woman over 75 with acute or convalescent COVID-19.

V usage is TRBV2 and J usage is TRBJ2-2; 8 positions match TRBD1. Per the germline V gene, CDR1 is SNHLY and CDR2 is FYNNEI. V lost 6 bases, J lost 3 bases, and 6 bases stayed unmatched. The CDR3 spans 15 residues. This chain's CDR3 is CASSADRGYTGELFF. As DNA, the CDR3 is TGTGCCAGCAGCGCCGACAGGGGATACACCGGGGAGCTGTTTTTT. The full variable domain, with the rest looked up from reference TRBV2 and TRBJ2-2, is EPEVTQTPSHQVTQMGQEVILRCVPISNHLYFYWYRQILGQKVEFLVSFYNNEISEKSEIFDDQFSVERPDGSNFTLKIRSTKLEDSAMYFCASSADRGYTGELFFGEGSRLTVL.

The DNA of the CDR3 is TGTGCCAGTAGTATAGATCTCCCCCCCGCCTACGAGCAGTACTTC. Translation gives CASSIDLPPAYEQYF. J is TRBJ2-7 and V is TRBV19, with D unresolved. V was pared by 0 bases and J by 2 bases, with 11 bases between. The CDR3 consists of 15 residues. In germline, CDR1 is LNHDA, CDR2 SQIVND (reference sequence).

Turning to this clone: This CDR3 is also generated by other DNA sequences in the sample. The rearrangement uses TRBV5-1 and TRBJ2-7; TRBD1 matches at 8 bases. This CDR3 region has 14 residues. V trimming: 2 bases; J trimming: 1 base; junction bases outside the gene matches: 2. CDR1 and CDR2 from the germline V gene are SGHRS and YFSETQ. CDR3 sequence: CASSLQGVSYEQYF. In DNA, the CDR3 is TGCGCCAGCAGCTTACAGGGGGTGTCCTACGAGCAGTACTTC.

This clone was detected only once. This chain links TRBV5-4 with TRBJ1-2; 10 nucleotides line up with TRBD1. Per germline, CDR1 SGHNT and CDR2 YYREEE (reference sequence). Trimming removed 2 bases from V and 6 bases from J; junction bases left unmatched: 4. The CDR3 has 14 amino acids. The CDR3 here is CASSFRQGADGYTF. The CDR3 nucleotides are TGTGCCAGCAGCTTCCGACAGGGGGCTGATGGCTACACCTTC.

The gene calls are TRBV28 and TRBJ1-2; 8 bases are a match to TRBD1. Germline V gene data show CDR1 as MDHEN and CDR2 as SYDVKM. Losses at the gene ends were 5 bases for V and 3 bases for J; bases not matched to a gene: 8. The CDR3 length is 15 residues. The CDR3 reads CASSTGGPQDYGYTF. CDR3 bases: TGTGCCAGCAGTACAGGGGGTCCTCAGGACTATGGCTACACCTTC.

The CDR3, as DNA: TGTGCCAGCAACAGTCACTATAATTCACCCCTCCACTTT. Its protein product is CASNSHYNSPLHF. The V call is TRBV6-5, the J call TRBJ1-6; D remains unclear. With 7 bases removed from V and 3 bases from J, the gap between germline ends came to 7 bases. This CDR3 comprises 13 residues. The germline V gene has CDR1 MNHEY and CDR2 SVGAGI.

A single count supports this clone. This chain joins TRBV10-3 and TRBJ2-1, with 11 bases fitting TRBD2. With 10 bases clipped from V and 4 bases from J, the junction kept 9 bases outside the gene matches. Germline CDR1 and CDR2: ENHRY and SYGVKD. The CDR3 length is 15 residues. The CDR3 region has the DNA TGTGCCACAGCTAGCGGGGGGCCACAATACAATGAGCAGTTCTTC. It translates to CATASGGPQYNEQFF.

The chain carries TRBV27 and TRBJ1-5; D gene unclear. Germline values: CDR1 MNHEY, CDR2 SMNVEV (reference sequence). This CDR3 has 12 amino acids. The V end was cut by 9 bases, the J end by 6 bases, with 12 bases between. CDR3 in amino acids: CASSHFSQPQHF. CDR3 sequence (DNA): TGTGCCAGTTCCCATTTTTCTCAGCCCCAGCATTTT.

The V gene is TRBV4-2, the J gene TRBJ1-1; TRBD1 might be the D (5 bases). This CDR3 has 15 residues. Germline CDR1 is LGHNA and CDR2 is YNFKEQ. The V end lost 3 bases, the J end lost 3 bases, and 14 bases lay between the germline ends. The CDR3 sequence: CASSHPRSRDTEAFF. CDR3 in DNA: TGTGCCAGCAGCCACCCCCGAAGCAGGGACACTGAAGCTTTCTTT.

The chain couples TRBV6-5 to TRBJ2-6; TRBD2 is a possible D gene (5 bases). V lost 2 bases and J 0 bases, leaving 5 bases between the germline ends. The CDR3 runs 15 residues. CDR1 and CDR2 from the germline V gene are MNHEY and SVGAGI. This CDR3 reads CASSYRGSGANVLTF. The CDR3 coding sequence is TGTGCCAGCAGTTACCGGGGCTCTGGGGCCAACGTCCTGACTTTC.

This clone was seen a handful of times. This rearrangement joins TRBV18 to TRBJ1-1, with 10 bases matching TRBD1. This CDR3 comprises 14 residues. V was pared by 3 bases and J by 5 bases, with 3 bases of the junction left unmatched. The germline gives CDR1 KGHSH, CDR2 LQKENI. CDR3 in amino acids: CASSPGQGETEAFF. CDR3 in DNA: TGTGCCAGCTCACCTGGACAGGGGGAAACTGAAGCTTTCTTT.

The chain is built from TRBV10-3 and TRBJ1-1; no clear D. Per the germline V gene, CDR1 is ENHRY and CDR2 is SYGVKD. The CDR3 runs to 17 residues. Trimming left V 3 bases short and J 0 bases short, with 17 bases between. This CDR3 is CAISDRHLPRMNTEAFF. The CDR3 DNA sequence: TGTGCCATCAGTGACAGGCACTTACCTCGCATGAACACTGAAGCTTTCTTT.

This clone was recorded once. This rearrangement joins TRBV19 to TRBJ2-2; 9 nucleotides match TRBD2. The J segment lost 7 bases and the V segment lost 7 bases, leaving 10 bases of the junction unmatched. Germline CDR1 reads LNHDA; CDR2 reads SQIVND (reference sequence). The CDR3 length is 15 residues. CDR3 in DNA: TGTGCCAGTAAATACGCGGGGGGGCCCGGCGGGGAGCTGTTTTTT. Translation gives CASKYAGGPGGELFF.

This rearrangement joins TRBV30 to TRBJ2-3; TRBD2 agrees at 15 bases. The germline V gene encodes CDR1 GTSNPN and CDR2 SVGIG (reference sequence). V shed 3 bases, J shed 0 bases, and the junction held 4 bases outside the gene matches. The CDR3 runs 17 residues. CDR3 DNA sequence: TGTGCCTGGAGCCCGGGACTAGCGGGGGGCAGCACAGATACGCAGTATTTT. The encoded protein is CAWSPGLAGGSTDTQYF.

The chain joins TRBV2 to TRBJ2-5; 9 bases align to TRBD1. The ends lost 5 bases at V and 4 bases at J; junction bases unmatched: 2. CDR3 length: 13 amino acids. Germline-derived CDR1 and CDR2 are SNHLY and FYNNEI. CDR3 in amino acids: CASSSDRGETQYF. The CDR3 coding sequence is TGTGCCAGCAGTTCGGACAGGGGAGAGACCCAGTACTTC.

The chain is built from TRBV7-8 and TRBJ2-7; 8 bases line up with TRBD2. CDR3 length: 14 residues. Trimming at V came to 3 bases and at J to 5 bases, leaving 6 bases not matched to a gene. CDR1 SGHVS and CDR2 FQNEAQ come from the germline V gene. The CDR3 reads CASSFGTSSNEQYF. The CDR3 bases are TGTGCCAGCAGCTTCGGGACTAGTAGCAACGAGCAGTACTTC.

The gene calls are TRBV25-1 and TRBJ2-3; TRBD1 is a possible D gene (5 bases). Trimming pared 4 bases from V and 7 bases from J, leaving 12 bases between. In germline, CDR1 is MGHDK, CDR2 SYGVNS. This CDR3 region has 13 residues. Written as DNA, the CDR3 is TGTGCCAGCAGTGGCCAGGGATTGAATACGCAGTATTTT. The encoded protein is CASSGQGLNTQYF.

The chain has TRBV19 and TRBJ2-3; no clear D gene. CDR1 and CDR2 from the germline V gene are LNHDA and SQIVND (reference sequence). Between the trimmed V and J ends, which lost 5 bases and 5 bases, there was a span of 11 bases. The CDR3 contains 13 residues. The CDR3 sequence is CASSQSALDTQYF. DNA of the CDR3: TGTGCCAGTAGTCAGTCTGCCCTAGATACGCAGTATTTT.

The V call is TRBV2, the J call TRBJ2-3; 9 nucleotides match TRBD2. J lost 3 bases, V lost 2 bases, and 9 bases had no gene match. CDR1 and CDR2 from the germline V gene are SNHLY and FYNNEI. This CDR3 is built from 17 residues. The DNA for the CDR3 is TGTGCCAGCAGTGAACGGCGGGGGGGGTCCAGAACAGATACGCAGTATTTT. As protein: CASSERRGGSRTDTQYF.

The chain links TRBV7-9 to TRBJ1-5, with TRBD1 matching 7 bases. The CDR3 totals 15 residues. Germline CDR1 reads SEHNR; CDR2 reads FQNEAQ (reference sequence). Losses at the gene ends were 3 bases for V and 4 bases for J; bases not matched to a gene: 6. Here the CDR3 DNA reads TGTGCCAGCAGCTTTACAGGGGAAACTAATCAGCCCCAGCATTTT. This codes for CASSFTGETNQPQHF.

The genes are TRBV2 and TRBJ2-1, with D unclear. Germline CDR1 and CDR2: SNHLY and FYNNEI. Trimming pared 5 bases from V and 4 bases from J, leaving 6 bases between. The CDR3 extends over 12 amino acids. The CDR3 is CASSTTYNEQFF. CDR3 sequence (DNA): TGTGCCAGCAGTACCACATACAATGAGCAGTTCTTC.

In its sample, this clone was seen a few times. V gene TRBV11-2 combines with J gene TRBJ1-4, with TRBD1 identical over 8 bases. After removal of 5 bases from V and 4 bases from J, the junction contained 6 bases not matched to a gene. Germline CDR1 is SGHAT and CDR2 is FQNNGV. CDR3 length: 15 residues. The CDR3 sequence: CASSPLTGDNEKLFF. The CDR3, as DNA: TGTGCCAGCAGCCCCCTGACAGGGGATAATGAAAAACTGTTTTTT.

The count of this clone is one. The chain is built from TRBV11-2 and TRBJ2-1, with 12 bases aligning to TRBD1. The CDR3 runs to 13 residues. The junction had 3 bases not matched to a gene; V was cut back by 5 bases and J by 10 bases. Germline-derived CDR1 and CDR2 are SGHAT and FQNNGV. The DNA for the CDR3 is TGTGCCAGCAGCCCTGGGACAGGGGGCGAGCAGTTCTTC. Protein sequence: CASSPGTGGEQFF.